This T cell receptor (beta chain) appears in the sequencing data of a study of cytomegalovirus exposure and HLA in healthy donors. Study at large: The 120 or so validation repertoires were produced on the same platform as the 550 to 750 repertoires of the first cohort. This was reported in a later analysis.

Study-wide findings and caveats: Cytomegalovirus association was listed for about 180 TCR beta chains.

This CDR3 is 14 amino acids long. CDR1 and CDR2 (germline): SGHKS, YYEKEE (reference sequence). J lost 8 bases, V lost 4 bases, and 4 bases had no gene match. Regarding this clone: The target antigen is unknown.

Profiled with immunoSEQ multiplex PCR; TCRdb holds only in-frame clones, not every one. The data hold 150,000 to 200,000 clones, with approximately 81% observed a single time. This sequence was found in a man aged 25 to 40 in good health and CMV-seropositive. The V and J genes are TRBV5-5 and TRBJ2-1; 12 bases fit TRBD2. The source material was PBMCs. DNA of the CDR3: TGTGCCAGCAGCCTAGCGGGAGGGCCCCATGAGCAGTTCTTC. Translating it yields CASSLAGGPHEQFF.